This is a list of T cell receptor beta chains from one sample in a study of shared clonotypes between healthy human individuals. Sequencing was performed with immunoSEQ multiplex PCR; in TCRdb, only in-frame clones are kept and a portion is missing. The sample contains 2,100,000 or so clones, almost 96% of which appear only once. Source material: naive CD4+ T cells sorted from blood. The source is a man in his late teens or twenties in good health. Each CDR3 is given with its conserved first and last residue. The D gene is left open where the match is weak. A row's size may be missing; if present it is once, few, many or a size class.

>TRBV6-6|.|.|TRBJ2-7
CASRDTYEQYF
TGTGCCAGCAGGGACACCTACGAGCAGTACTTC
>TRBV5-1|TRBD1|.|TRBJ2-7
CASSWEGGINEQYF
TGCGCCAGCAGCTGGGAAGGGGGCATCAACGAGCAGTACTTC
>TRBV6-1|.|.|TRBJ1-2
CASSLAGQVYGYTF
TGTGCCAGCAGCCTGGCAGGGCAGGTCTATGGCTACACCTTC
>TRBV27|TRBD1|.|TRBJ1-5
CASSLTGGEQPQHF
TGTGCCAGCAGTTTAACAGGGGGAGAACAGCCCCAGCATTTT
>TRBV18|.|.|TRBJ2-2
CASSRWEADTGELFF
TGTGCCAGCTCTCGGTGGGAGGCGGACACCGGGGAGCTGTTTTTT
>TRBV6-1|TRBD1|.|TRBJ1-5
CASTTQGVDNQPQHF
TGTGCCAGCACTACACAGGGGGTGGACAATCAGCCCCAGCATTTT
>TRBV30|.|.|TRBJ1-4
CAWQQGPNEKLFF
TGTGCCTGGCAACAGGGCCCCAATGAAAAACTGTTTTTT
>TRBV5-1|TRBD2|.|TRBJ2-1
CASSLRLAGGPHEQFF
TGCGCCAGCAGCCTAAGACTAGCGGGGGGGCCCCATGAGCAGTTCTTC
>TRBV5-1|TRBD1|.|TRBJ2-1
CASSLEGQTYNEQFF
TGCGCCAGCAGCTTGGAGGGACAGACCTACAATGAGCAGTTCTTC
>TRBV30|TRBD1|.|TRBJ1-3
CAYGDRGWLENTIYF
TGTGCCTACGGGGACAGGGGGTGGTTGGAAAACACCATATATTTT
>TRBV11-3|.|.|TRBJ2-7
CASSKAGSLEQYF
TGTGCCAGCAGCAAAGCGGGTAGTCTCGAGCAGTACTTC
>TRBV2|TRBD2|few|TRBJ2-7
CASSGRTSPSSYEQYF
TGTGCCAGCAGCGGGAGGACTAGCCCTAGCTCCTACGAGCAGTACTTC
>TRBV19|TRBD1|.|TRBJ1-6
CASSTQTGQGNSPLHF
TGTGCCAGTAGTACCCAAACGGGACAGGGGAATTCACCCCTCCACTTT
>TRBV18|.|.|TRBJ2-7
CASSPPDRASYEQYF
TGTGCCAGCTCACCACCGGACCGAGCCTCCTACGAGCAGTACTTC
>TRBV9|.|few|TRBJ2-1
CASSVRRYGDEQFF
TGTGCCAGCAGCGTGCGGCGGTATGGGGATGAGCAGTTCTTC
>TRBV18|.|.|TRBJ1-6
CASSPLPGVPYNSPLHF
TGTGCCAGCTCACCACTTCCAGGCGTTCCCTATAATTCACCCCTCCACTTT